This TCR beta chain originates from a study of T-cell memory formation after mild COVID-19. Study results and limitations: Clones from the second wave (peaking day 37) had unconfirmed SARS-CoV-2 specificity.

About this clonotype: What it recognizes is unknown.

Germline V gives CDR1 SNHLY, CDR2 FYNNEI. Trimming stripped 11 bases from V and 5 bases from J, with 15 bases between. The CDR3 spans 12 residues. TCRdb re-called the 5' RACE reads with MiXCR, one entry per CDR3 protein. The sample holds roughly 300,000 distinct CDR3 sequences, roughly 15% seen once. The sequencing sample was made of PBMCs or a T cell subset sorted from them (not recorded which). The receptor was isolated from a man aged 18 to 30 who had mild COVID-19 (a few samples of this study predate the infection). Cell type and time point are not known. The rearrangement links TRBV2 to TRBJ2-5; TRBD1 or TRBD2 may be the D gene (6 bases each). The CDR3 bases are TGTGCCGGGGGGCAATGGGTGGAGACCCAGTACTTC. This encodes CAGGQWVETQYF.